These T cell receptor beta chains were read from a single sample in a study of shared clonotypes between healthy human individuals. The protocol was immunoSEQ multiplex PCR, while the TCRdb copy is restricted to in-frame clones and leaves out a portion. The data hold 2.3 million or so clones, with 90% to 95% observed a single time. The source material was naive CD4+ T cells from PBMCs. These receptors all come from a young man in good health. Some clones in this sample may be carry-over from other donors' samples. Both conserved end residues are part of each CDR3. The order of the fields is D gene, clone size, J gene, V gene, CDR3 DNA, CDR3 protein. The D gene is left open where the match is weak. Clone size is stated in some rows and not others, as once, few, many or a class when expanded.

D: TRBD1
size: .
J: TRBJ2-7
V: TRBV14
DNA: TGTGCCAGCAGCCCCGGACAGGGAAGGTCCTACGAGCAGTACTTC
CDR3: CASSPGQGRSYEQYF

D: .
size: .
J: TRBJ1-4
V: TRBV5-1
DNA: TGCGCCAGCAGCTTACAGGACAGTTCAACTAATGAAAAACTGTTTTTT
CDR3: CASSLQDSSTNEKLFF

D: .
size: .
J: TRBJ1-2
V: TRBV18
DNA: TGTGCCAGCTCACCAGCTGGGACGGCATATGGCTACACCTTC
CDR3: CASSPAGTAYGYTF

D: TRBD1
size: .
J: TRBJ1-6
V: TRBV9
DNA: TGTGCCAGCAGCGTATCCCAGGGGGGTAATTCACCCCTCCACTTT
CDR3: CASSVSQGGNSPLHF

D: .
size: .
J: TRBJ2-2
V: TRBV5-6
DNA: TGTGCCAGCAGCTATACCCCGCGCACCGGGGAGCTGTTTTTT
CDR3: CASSYTPRTGELFF

D: .
size: .
J: TRBJ2-5
V: TRBV5-1
DNA: TGCGCCAGCACACCAGACCAAGAGACCCAGTACTTC
CDR3: CASTPDQETQYF

D: .
size: .
J: TRBJ1-1
V: TRBV28
DNA: TGTGCCAGCAGTCGACGACAAACTGTGAACACTGAAGCTTTCTTT
CDR3: CASSRRQTVNTEAFF

D: .
size: .
J: TRBJ1-4
V: TRBV4-3
DNA: TGCGCCAGCAGCCAAGGGGGACGGCATAATGAAAAACTGTTTTTT
CDR3: CASSQGGRHNEKLFF

D: .
size: .
J: TRBJ2-2
V: TRBV7-8
DNA: TGTGCCAGCAGCTACCGGGACACCATAACCGGGGAGCTGTTTTTT
CDR3: CASSYRDTITGELFF

D: TRBD2
size: .
J: TRBJ2-3
V: TRBV7-2
DNA: TGTGCCAGCAGCCCTCGACTAGCGGGGCTAGATACGCAGTATTTT
CDR3: CASSPRLAGLDTQYF

D: .
size: .
J: TRBJ2-3
V: TRBV19
DNA: TGTGCCAGTAGTATAGTAACAGTTGGACTAACAAACACAGATACGCAGTATTTT
CDR3: CASSIVTVGLTNTDTQYF

D: TRBD1
size: .
J: TRBJ2-2
V: TRBV5-1
DNA: TGCGCCAGCAGCTTGCCCCGGACAGGGGGGAACACCGGGGAGCTGTTTTTT
CDR3: CASSLPRTGGNTGELFF

D: .
size: .
J: TRBJ1-1
V: TRBV6-5
DNA: TGTGCCAGCAGACGCGACAGGAACCCCAGCACTGAAGCTTTCTTT
CDR3: CASRRDRNPSTEAFF

D: .
size: once
J: TRBJ2-1
V: TRBV19
DNA: TGTGCCAGTTCCCGGGAGACGGGCAATGAGCAGTTCTTC
CDR3: CASSRETGNEQFF

D: TRBD2
size: .
J: TRBJ2-1
V: TRBV12-5
DNA: TGTGCTAGTGGTTTGGCCCTCAGCGGGAGGGCCAATGAGCAGTTCTTC
CDR3: CASGLALSGRANEQFF

D: .
size: .
J: TRBJ2-7
V: TRBV6-1
DNA: TGTGCCAGCAGTGAGTCGGGTGGCTCTAGCCTCTACGAGCAGTACTTC
CDR3: CASSESGGSSLYEQYF

D: TRBD2
size: .
J: TRBJ2-1
V: TRBV27
DNA: TGTGCCAAGGGTAGAGCGGGGGACAATGAGCAGTTCTTC
CDR3: CAKGRAGDNEQFF

D: .
size: .
J: TRBJ2-7
V: TRBV28
DNA: TGTGCCAGCAGTTTAATCCCGGCCGGTACTCACGAGCAGTACTTC
CDR3: CASSLIPAGTHEQYF

D: .
size: .
J: TRBJ2-4
V: TRBV2
DNA: TGTGCCAGCAGTTCCCAGGGCTCCCAGGACATTCAGTACTTC
CDR3: CASSSQGSQDIQYF

D: TRBD2
size: .
J: TRBJ2-1
V: TRBV29-1
DNA: TGCAGCGTTGCACGGACTAGCGGGACCAGCTCCTACAATGAGCAGTTCTTC
CDR3: CSVARTSGTSSYNEQFF

D: .
size: few
J: TRBJ1-2
V: TRBV5-1
DNA: TGCGCCAGCAGCTTGGGCGGCTATGGCTACACCTTC
CDR3: CASSLGGYGYTF

D: .
size: .
J: TRBJ1-1
V: TRBV18
DNA: TGTGCCAGCTCACCACCGACAGGCCGCCTGGACACTGAAGCTTTCTTT
CDR3: CASSPPTGRLDTEAFF

D: .
size: few
J: TRBJ1-1
V: TRBV6-6
DNA: TGTGCCAGCAGTTCCGAGAGGGGCACCGAAGCTTTCTTT
CDR3: CASSSERGTEAFF

D: .
size: .
J: TRBJ1-4
V: TRBV7-3
DNA: TGTGCCAGCAGCTTATACAGTGGGCCTGAAAAACTGTTTTTT
CDR3: CASSLYSGPEKLFF

D: .
size: .
J: TRBJ2-1
V: TRBV10-3
DNA: TGTGCCATCAGTGAGATAGACATGCCCCCGTTCTTC
CDR3: CAISEIDMPPFF

D: .
size: .
J: TRBJ1-2
V: TRBV7-9
DNA: TGTGCCAGCAGCCCGGACAGAATCTATGGCTACACCTTC
CDR3: CASSPDRIYGYTF

D: .
size: .
J: TRBJ1-6
V: TRBV5-6
DNA: TGTGCCAGCAGCCCTACAGGTCTGGGGGCCCCCCTCCACTTT
CDR3: CASSPTGLGAPLHF

D: TRBD2
size: .
J: TRBJ2-3
V: TRBV30
DNA: TGTGCCTGGTCACTAGCGGGAGCGGTAGATACGCAGTATTTT
CDR3: CAWSLAGAVDTQYF

D: TRBD1
size: .
J: TRBJ2-3
V: TRBV6-6
DNA: TGTGCCAGCACCCCGACAGGGGGCACAGATACGCAGTATTTT
CDR3: CASTPTGGTDTQYF

D: TRBD2
size: once
J: TRBJ2-2
V: TRBV4-3
DNA: TGCGCCAGCTCGCCACGCGGGAGCGGGGAGCTGTTTTTT
CDR3: CASSPRGSGELFF

D: TRBD1
size: .
J: TRBJ2-6
V: TRBV11-3
DNA: TGTGCCAGCAGCTCTCTCCGGGACAGGGAAACTGGGGCCAACGTCCTGACTTTC
CDR3: CASSSLRDRETGANVLTF

D: TRBD1
size: .
J: TRBJ2-7
V: TRBV28
DNA: TGTGCCAGCAGTTTTAGGTTGGACAGGGCCCACGAGCAGTACTTC
CDR3: CASSFRLDRAHEQYF

D: .
size: .
J: TRBJ2-1
V: TRBV5-1
DNA: TGCGCCAGCAGCATCCGGGACACCACTTACAATGAGCAGTTCTTC
CDR3: CASSIRDTTYNEQFF

D: TRBD2
size: .
J: TRBJ2-5
V: TRBV9
DNA: TGTGCCAGCAGCGTAGCCCCGACTAGCATGGAGACCCAGTACTTC
CDR3: CASSVAPTSMETQYF

D: .
size: once
J: TRBJ2-7
V: TRBV9
DNA: TGTGCCAGCAGCGTAGATACTGGAGGCTACGAGCAGTACTTC
CDR3: CASSVDTGGYEQYF

D: TRBD2
size: .
J: TRBJ2-7
V: TRBV7-3
DNA: TGTGCCAGCAGCTTGACTAGCGGGGCGCCCTACGAGCAGTACTTC
CDR3: CASSLTSGAPYEQYF

D: .
size: .
J: TRBJ2-7
V: TRBV29-1
DNA: TGCAGCGTTGAAGATCGACTAGAGGCAGAGCAGTACTTC
CDR3: CSVEDRLEAEQYF

D: .
size: .
J: TRBJ2-2
V: TRBV19
DNA: TGTGCCAGTAGAACTCGAGACCGAAACACCGGGGAGCTGTTTTTT
CDR3: CASRTRDRNTGELFF

D: .
size: .
J: TRBJ2-6
V: TRBV28
DNA: TGTGCCAGCAGTCCCCTTGGAGTGAGGCCTGGGGCCAACGTCCTGACTTTC
CDR3: CASSPLGVRPGANVLTF

D: .
size: few
J: TRBJ1-2
V: TRBV5-1
DNA: TGCGCCAGCAGCTCCGACGGGGGATCCTATGGCTACACCTTC
CDR3: CASSSDGGSYGYTF

D: .
size: .
J: TRBJ2-3
V: TRBV27
DNA: TGTGCCAGCCGTAAGGTGGGTGACACAGATACGCAGTATTTT
CDR3: CASRKVGDTDTQYF

D: TRBD1
size: .
J: TRBJ2-7
V: TRBV4-3
DNA: TGCGCCAGCAGCCAAGTAACAGGGGCCTACGAGCAGTACTTC
CDR3: CASSQVTGAYEQYF

D: .
size: .
J: TRBJ2-3
V: TRBV7-2
DNA: TGTGCCAGCAGCTTAGAATGGGCCCAGGTGGATACGCAGTATTTT
CDR3: CASSLEWAQVDTQYF

D: .
size: .
J: TRBJ1-2
V: TRBV5-1
DNA: TGCGCCAGCAGCTTGGATCCGGGACCGCGCTACACCTTC
CDR3: CASSLDPGPRYTF

D: .
size: once
J: TRBJ2-1
V: TRBV9
DNA: TGTGCCAGCAGCGACACAATCCGTAACAATGAGCAGTTCTTC
CDR3: CASSDTIRNNEQFF

D: .
size: few
J: TRBJ1-2
V: TRBV28
DNA: TGTGCCAGCAGTACGGCCTTCGGGGGTCACTATGGCTACACCTTC
CDR3: CASSTAFGGHYGYTF

D: TRBD2
size: .
J: TRBJ2-1
V: TRBV10-3
DNA: TGTGCCATCAGCGGGACTAGCCCTAGGAATGAGCAGTTCTTC
CDR3: CAISGTSPRNEQFF

D: TRBD2
size: .
J: TRBJ2-1
V: TRBV5-1
DNA: TGCGCCAGCAGCTTGTTTTTGGCGGGAGCGGGCAATGAGCAGTTCTTC
CDR3: CASSLFLAGAGNEQFF